This passage covers 27 T cell receptor beta chains from one sample sequenced in a study of T cell repertoires in cytomegalovirus infection. MiXCR, applied by TCRdb to the reads, yields one record per CDR3 protein. Of around 450,000 distinct CDR3 sequences in the sample, 30% to 40% were seen once. The sample comprised PBMCs. These receptors were taken from a human donor in good health (CMV status not recorded). Some clones in this sample may be carry-over from other donors' samples.

This clonotype has a handful of counts. V is TRBV12-3 or TRBV12-4 and J is TRBJ1-6; 7 bases line up with TRBD1. With V trimmed by 6 bases and J by 4 bases, 9 bases remained unmatched. CDR3 length: 16 residues. The CDR3 reads CASSQRQGRYNSPLHF. CDR3 nucleotides: TGTGCCAGCAGCCAACGACAGGGCCGGTATAATTCACCCCTCCACTTT.

The rearrangement joins TRBV5-4 to TRBJ2-3; D not resolved. The length of the CDR3 is 12 residues. Germline CDR1 reads SGHNT; CDR2 reads YYREEE (reference sequence). V was pared by 4 bases and J by 6 bases, with 9 bases between. CDR3 protein: CASSVQTDTQYF. CDR3 DNA sequence: TGTGCCAGCAGCGTACAAACGGATACGCAGTATTTT.

This clonotype was detected ten times or more. The rearrangement joins TRBV7-8 to TRBJ2-1; TRBD2 is a possible D gene (6 bases). The length of the CDR3 is 17 residues. Per germline, CDR1 SGHVS and CDR2 FQNEAQ. The ends were cut back, 1 base at V and 0 bases at J, with 13 bases in the middle. CDR3 DNA: TGTGCCAGCAGCTTAGAAGGGACTTTCAGCTCCTACAATGAGCAGTTCTTC. It specifies CASSLEGTFSSYNEQFF.

This clonotype was counted at least ten times. This chain joins TRBV12-3 or TRBV12-4 and TRBJ2-7; 9 bases are a match to TRBD1. This CDR3 spans 15 amino acids. J lost 4 bases, V lost 3 bases, and 7 bases had no gene match. DNA of the CDR3: TGTGCCAGCAGTTTCTGGACAGGGGTCAAGTACGAGCAGTACTTC. Residues: CASSFWTGVKYEQYF.

The J gene is TRBJ2-3, the V gene TRBV10-3, with no clear D. This CDR3 has 13 residues. Germline CDR1 reads ENHRY; CDR2 reads SYGVKD. V gave up 0 bases and J gave up 7 bases, with 8 bases separating them. In nucleotides, the CDR3 is TGTGCCATCAGTGAGTCGTTGGCGTATACGCAGTATTTT. Protein: CAISESLAYTQYF.

This clonotype was recorded a few times. This chain connects TRBV28 to TRBJ1-2; D may be TRBD1 (5 bases). Germline assignment: CDR1 MDHEN and CDR2 SYDVKM. The CDR3 extends over 12 amino acids. V was pared by 8 bases and J by 4 bases, with 11 bases between. The CDR3 spells CASQRDGYGYTF. The CDR3 region has the DNA TGTGCCAGCCAAAGGGACGGCTATGGCTACACCTTC.

This chain links TRBV7-9 with TRBJ2-7; 8 bases match TRBD2. The length of the CDR3 is 12 residues. Germline CDR1 SEHNR, CDR2 FQNEAQ (reference sequence). Trimming took 2 bases from V and 9 from J; bases not matched to a gene: 3. CDR3 amino acids: CASSLSAGGQYF. The CDR3 bases are TGTGCCAGCAGCTTATCGGCGGGGGGGCAGTACTTC.

The CDR3 nucleotides read TGTGCCAGCAGCTTCTGGGGCCAATACTACGAGCAGTACTTC. As protein: CASSFWGQYYEQYF. The J gene is TRBJ2-7, the V gene TRBV5-4, with D perhaps TRBD1 (5 bases). Germline-derived CDR1 and CDR2 are SGHNT and YYREEE (reference sequence). The CDR3 is 14 residues long. V lost 2 bases and J lost 3, with 12 bases in between.

This clonotype was seen more than once but under ten times. The chain joins TRBV4-3 to TRBJ1-2; possible D gene TRBD1, 6 bases. The V end was cut by 6 bases, the J end by 4 bases, with 21 bases between. The CDR3 is 16 residues long. Germline V CDR1 and CDR2: LGHNA, YSLEER. The CDR3 DNA sequence: TGCGCCAGCAGTCTCTCCCAGGGGTCTTACTCCTATGGCTACACCTTC. It yields the protein CASSLSQGSYSYGYTF.

On this clonotype: A read error may explain this, as a much larger clone is one base away. This rearrangement joins TRBV7-2 to TRBJ1-4; TRBD1 might be the D (6 bases). Germline V gene lookup returns CDR1 SGHTA and CDR2 FQGNSA. The CDR3 loop spans 16 amino acids. The DNA for the CDR3 is TGTGCCTGCAGCCTGCTGAACAGGGCTGCTAATGAAAAACTGTTTTTT. The encoded protein is CACSLLNRAANEKLFF.

V and J are TRBV6-2 or TRBV6-3 and TRBJ1-5; TRBD1 is a possible D gene (6 bases). V shed 0 bases and J shed 6 bases, with 12 bases lying between them. Germline lookup yields CDR1 MNHEY and CDR2 SVGEGT. The CDR3 has 15 amino acids. The CDR3 loop reads CASSYSIRGGQPQHF. The CDR3 DNA is TGTGCCAGCAGTTACTCGATCCGAGGGGGTCAGCCCCAGCATTTT.

J is TRBJ1-1 and V is TRBV28; 8 nucleotides agree with TRBD1. Germline V gene data show CDR1 as MDHEN and CDR2 as SYDVKM. The length of the CDR3 is 16 residues. The trim removed 6 bases at V and 4 bases at J, leaving 13 bases unmatched. In DNA, the CDR3 is TGTGCCAGCAGCCGCCCCACAGGGGGGGTGAGCACTGAAGCTTTCTTT. Its translation is CASSRPTGGVSTEAFF.

The chain has TRBV5-6 and TRBJ1-1; 11 bases line up with TRBD1. Per the germline V gene, CDR1 is SGHDT and CDR2 is YYEEEE. V lost 6 bases and J lost 5; bases outside the gene matches: 9. The CDR3 sequence is 15 residues long. For the CDR3, the DNA is TGTGCCAGCAACCCCGGGACAGGGGGAGCAACTGAAGCTTTCTTT. Translation: CASNPGTGGATEAFF.

This clonotype was counted many times. In nucleotides, the CDR3 is TGTGCCAGCAGTTACTCCCCCGACGCGGGGAGCTCCTACAATGAGCAGTTCTTC. Amino acids: CASSYSPDAGSSYNEQFF. The gene calls are TRBV6-2 or TRBV6-3 and TRBJ2-1, with D possibly being TRBD2 (6 bases). Trimming pared 0 bases from V and 0 bases from J, leaving 15 bases between. The CDR3 length is 18 residues. The germline V gene encodes CDR1 MNHEY and CDR2 SVGEGT.

The rearrangement links TRBV6-2 or TRBV6-3 to TRBJ1-5; 11 bases match TRBD1. J was trimmed by 6 bases and V by 5 bases; bases with no gene match: 9. CDR3 length equals 16 residues. Germline CDR1 MNHEY, CDR2 SVGEGT. CDR3: CASSSHRDRGFQPQHF. For the CDR3, the DNA is TGTGCCAGCAGTAGCCACCGGGACAGGGGGTTTCAGCCCCAGCATTTT.

This clonotype was seen ten or more times. V usage is TRBV7-6 and J usage is TRBJ2-3; 7 nucleotides line up with TRBD1. J lost 1 base, V lost 5 bases, and 3 bases had no gene match. Germline V gene lookup returns CDR1 SGHVS and CDR2 FNYEAQ. CDR3 size: 14 residues. CDR3 amino acids: CASSLQGGTDTQYF. CDR3 DNA sequence: TGTGCCAGCAGCCTCCAGGGGGGCACAGATACGCAGTATTTT.

This clonotype was seen a handful of times. V is TRBV7-9 and J is TRBJ2-2; a possible D gene is TRBD2 (5 bases). Germline CDR1 reads SEHNR; CDR2 reads FQNEAQ (reference sequence). The CDR3 sequence is 15 residues long. The V end lost 5 bases, the J end lost 5 bases, and 15 bases lay between the germline ends. Here the CDR3 DNA reads TGTGCCAGCAGCCCCACCAGCGAGGGAACCGGGGAGCTGTTTTTT. This translates into CASSPTSEGTGELFF.

V gene TRBV24-1 combines with J gene TRBJ2-1; 9 bases map to TRBD1. V lost 0 bases, J lost 2 bases, and 16 bases stayed unmatched. The CDR3 is made up of 21 amino acids. Germline-derived CDR1 and CDR2 are KGHDR and SFDVKD. CDR3 sequence: CATSDLKTGQGSGGAYNEQFF. The CDR3 coding sequence is TGTGCCACCAGTGATTTGAAAACAGGACAGGGGAGTGGAGGGGCCTACAATGAGCAGTTCTTC.

V usage is TRBV5-1 and J usage is TRBJ1-3, with a tentative D call TRBD1 (6 bases). There are 15 residues in the CDR3. V lost 4 bases, J lost 0 bases, and 11 bases lay in between. Germline CDR1 is SGHRS and CDR2 is YFSETQ. The CDR3 region is CASSPEGGSGNTIYF. The CDR3 region has the DNA TGCGCCAGCAGCCCCGAGGGGGGCTCTGGAAACACCATATATTTT.

This chain uses TRBV6-2 or TRBV6-3 with TRBJ2-4; 7 bases line up with TRBD1. Trimming cost V 4 bases and J 3 bases; bases outside gene matches: 3. Looked up from germline, CDR1 is MNHEY and CDR2 is SVGEGT. The CDR3 consists of 14 residues. The CDR3 DNA reads as TGTGCCAGCAGTTTAGGGGGCGTCAAAAACATTCAGTACTTC. Translated, it gives CASSLGGVKNIQYF.

The CDR3 here is CSADMGAEEQYF. The CDR3 nucleotides are TGCAGTGCCGATATGGGGGCGGAAGAGCAGTACTTC. This chain joins TRBV20-1 and TRBJ2-7; D is possibly TRBD1 (6 bases). The CDR3 loop spans 12 amino acids. V gave up 6 bases and J gave up 7 bases, with 16 bases separating them. The germline CDR1 and CDR2 sequences are DFQATT and SNEGSKA (reference sequence).

The rearrangement joins TRBV2 to TRBJ2-1, with 9 positions matching TRBD2. The CDR3 consists of 15 residues. From germline, CDR1 is SNHLY and CDR2 FYNNEI. J lost 7 bases, V lost 1 base, and 5 bases had no gene match. The CDR3 protein is CASSEDLREGNEQFF. CDR3 sequence (DNA): TGTGCCAGCAGTGAAGATTTGCGGGAGGGGAATGAGCAGTTCTTC. Variable domain in full (rest from reference TRBV2 and TRBJ2-1): EPEVTQTPSHQVTQMGQEVILRCVPISNHLYFYWYRQILGQKVEFLVSFYNNEISEKSEIFDDQFSVERPDGSNFTLKIRSTKLEDSAMYFCASSEDLREGNEQFFGPGTRLTVL.

In its sample, this clonotype was seen many times. The V gene is TRBV7-2, the J gene TRBJ2-7; D not certain. Trimming removed 2 bases from V and 5 bases from J, with 10 bases in between. This CDR3 region has 13 residues. CDR1 is SGHTA, CDR2 FQGNSA, per germline. The chain's CDR3 is CASSLWEANEQYF. As DNA, the CDR3 is TGTGCCAGCAGCTTATGGGAAGCAAACGAGCAGTACTTC.

As concerns this clonotype: A read error is possible here, since a much larger clone lies one base away. The rearrangement joins TRBV7-6 to TRBJ1-2; 7 nucleotides line up with TRBD1. Germline CDR1 reads SGHVS; CDR2 reads FNYEAQ. The CDR3 runs 15 residues. CDR3 bases: TGTGACAGCAGCTTAAGTACAGGGGAGGGCTATGGCTACACCTTC. This encodes CDSSLSTGEGYGYTF.

This clonotype occurred many times. The V and J genes are TRBV7-9 and TRBJ1-5, with D maybe TRBD1 (6 bases). This CDR3 contains 17 residues. Germline V CDR1 and CDR2: SEHNR, FQNEAQ (reference sequence). V dropped 1 base and J dropped 4 bases, with 17 bases sitting between them. This chain's CDR3 is CASSLGGRGYGNQPQHF. The CDR3 DNA follows: TGTGCCAGCAGCTTAGGTGGCAGGGGTTACGGTAATCAGCCCCAGCATTTT.

The V gene is TRBV5-6, the J gene TRBJ2-1; D perhaps matches TRBD2 (6 bases). Germline CDR1 reads SGHDT; CDR2 reads YYEEEE. V was trimmed by 6 bases and J by 6 bases, leaving 22 bases between them. CDR3 length equals 16 residues. The CDR3: CASTPRDGGSSNEQFF. In DNA form, the CDR3 reads TGTGCCAGCACCCCCAGGGACGGGGGAAGTTCCAATGAGCAGTTCTTC.

In its sample, this clonotype was seen many times. The chain employs TRBV7-6 and TRBJ2-6; D perhaps matches TRBD1 (6 bases). Trimming cost V 6 bases and J 0 bases, with 9 bases left between them. The CDR3 consists of 15 residues. Germline V gene data show CDR1 as SGHVS and CDR2 as FNYEAQ. In nucleotides, the CDR3 is TGTGCCAGCAGATCGGACAGCTCTGGGGCCAACGTCCTGACTTTC. Translated: CASRSDSSGANVLTF. Filled out from reference TRBV7-6 and TRBJ2-6, the complete variable domain reads GAGVSQSPRYKVTKRGQDVALRCDPISGHVSLYWYRQALGQGPEFLTYFNYEAQQDKSGLPNDRFSAERPEGSISTLTIQRTEQRDSAMYRCASRSDSSGANVLTFGAGSRLTVL.